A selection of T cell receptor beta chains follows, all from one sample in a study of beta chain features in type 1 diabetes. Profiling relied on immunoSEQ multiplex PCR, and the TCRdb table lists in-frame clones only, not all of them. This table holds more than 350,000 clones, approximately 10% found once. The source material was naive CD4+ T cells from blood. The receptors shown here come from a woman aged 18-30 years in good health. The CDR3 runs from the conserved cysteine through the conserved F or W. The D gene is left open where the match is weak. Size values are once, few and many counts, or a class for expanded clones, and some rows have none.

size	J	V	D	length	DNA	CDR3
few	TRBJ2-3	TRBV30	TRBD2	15	TGTGCCTGGAACCGACTAGCGGGAGGGACAGATACGCAGTATTTT	CAWNRLAGGTDTQYF
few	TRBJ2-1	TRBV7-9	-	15	TGTGCCAGCAGCTTAGCGTCCAGCACAAACAATGAGCAGTTCTTC	CASSLASSTNNEQFF
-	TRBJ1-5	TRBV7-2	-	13	TGTGCCAGCAGCTTAGAGAGCAGGGCACCCCAGCATTTT	CASSLESRAPQHF
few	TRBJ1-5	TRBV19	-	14	TGTGCCAGTAGTACAGACAGAAGCAATCAGCCCCAGCATTTT	CASSTDRSNQPQHF
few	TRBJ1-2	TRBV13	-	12	TGTGCCAGCAGCACGGGTCTTTATGGCTACACCTTC	CASSTGLYGYTF
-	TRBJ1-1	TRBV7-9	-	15	TGTGCCAGCAGCTTAGACGGACAAGTGAACACTGAAGCTTTCTTT	CASSLDGQVNTEAFF
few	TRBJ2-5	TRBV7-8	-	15	TGTGCCAGCAGCCATGGGGCGGGGATCCAAGAGACCCAGTACTTC	CASSHGAGIQETQYF
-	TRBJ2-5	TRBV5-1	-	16	TGCGCCAGCAGCCCCCCCGGTACAGGACTTAGGGAGACCCAGTACTTC	CASSPPGTGLRETQYF
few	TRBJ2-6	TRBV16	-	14	TGTGCCAGCAGCCAATCGCCTGGGGCCAACGTCCTGACTTTC	CASSQSPGANVLTF
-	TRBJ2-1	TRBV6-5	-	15	TGTGCCAGCCCAGATCGTTTGAGCTCCTACAATGAGCAGTTCTTC	CASPDRLSSYNEQFF
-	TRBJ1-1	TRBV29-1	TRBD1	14	TGCAGCGTTGCCTATTCAAGACAGGGGCAAGAAGCTTTCTTT	CSVAYSRQGQEAFF
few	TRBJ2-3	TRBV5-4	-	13	TGTGCCAGCAGCCGGCGGACAGAAGATACGCAGTATTTT	CASSRRTEDTQYF
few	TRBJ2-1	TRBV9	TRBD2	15	TGTGCCAGCAGTGCCCGCCAGCGGGGGGGCGGTGAGCAGTTCTTC	CASSARQRGGGEQFF
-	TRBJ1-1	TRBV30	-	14	TGTGCCTGGAACAGACCGGGACACCGCACTGAAGCTTTCTTT	CAWNRPGHRTEAFF
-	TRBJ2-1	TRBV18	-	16	TGTGCCAGCTCACCCCCCGGGGGAGGCTCCTACAATGAGCAGTTCTTC	CASSPPGGGSYNEQFF
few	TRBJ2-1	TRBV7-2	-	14	TGTGCCAGCAGTCTAAAAGGGAGACTACTTTCCAAGTTCTTC	CASSLKGRLLSKFF
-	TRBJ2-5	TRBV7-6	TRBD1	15	TGTGCCAGCAGCTTAGCGCCGGACAGGGTAGAGACCCAGTACTTC	CASSLAPDRVETQYF
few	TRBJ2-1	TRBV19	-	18	TGTGCCAGTAGTATCGCCCCAACTAGCAGAAGCTCCTACAATGAGCAGTTCTTC	CASSIAPTSRSSYNEQFF
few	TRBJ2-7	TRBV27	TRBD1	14	TGTGCCAGCAGTCCCCGGGACAGGGATTACGAGCAGTACTTC	CASSPRDRDYEQYF
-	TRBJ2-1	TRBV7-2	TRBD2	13	TGTGCCAGCAACAGCGGGATCTACAATGAGCAGTTCTTC	CASNSGIYNEQFF
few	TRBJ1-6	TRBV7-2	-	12	TGTGCCAGCAACCGGGATAATTCACCCCTCCACTTT	CASNRDNSPLHF
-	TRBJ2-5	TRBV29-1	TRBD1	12	TGCAGCGCTGACCGACAGGGAGAGACCCAGTACTTC	CSADRQGETQYF
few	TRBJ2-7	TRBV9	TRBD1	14	TGTGCCAGCAGCCCCGACAGGGGGTACTACGAGCAGTACTTC	CASSPDRGYYEQYF
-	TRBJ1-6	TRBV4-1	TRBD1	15	TGCGCCAGCAGCCAAGATGACAGGGGGGGGGCACCCCTCCACTTT	CASSQDDRGGAPLHF
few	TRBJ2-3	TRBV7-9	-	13	TGTGCCAGCAGCCAGTCCCCTCAAGATACGCAGTATTTT	CASSQSPQDTQYF
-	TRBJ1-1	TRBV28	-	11	TGTGCCAGCGCAGGTTTCGGTGAAGCTTTCTTT	CASAGFGEAFF
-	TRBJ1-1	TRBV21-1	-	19	TGTGCCACAAGACCCCAGGGTCATCGGGGAATTTCCTTGAACACTGAAGCTTTCTTT	CATRPQGHRGISLNTEAFF